This T cell receptor beta chain was found in a study of T cell repertoires in aging, cancer and after chemotherapy. The CDR3 runs to 14 residues. Germline CDR1 MNHNS, CDR2 SASEGT. The trim removed 7 bases at V and 8 bases at J, leaving 13 bases unmatched. This clonotype came up a few times. Its antigen is undetermined. Rearranged V-D-J TRB sequences were amplified with a mixed TRB-A/B primer pool. TCRdb used MiXCR to reprocess the multiplex PCR reads, holding one entry per CDR3 protein. Counted here are over 950 distinct CDR3 sequences, about 30% occurring once; the ten biggest clones make up 10% to 15%. Study-level points and caveats: In each cancer cohort, median generation probability increased across chemotherapy, suggesting thymic output rebounded.

The template was genomic DNA from peripheral blood, not RNA. Sequencing was carried out using blood. The source is a human donor with a solid tumor. The chain is built from TRBV6-1 and TRBJ1-2, with 7 positions matching TRBD1. The CDR3 nucleotides read TGTGCCAGCACTCCCGACAGGGCGGGGGGAGGCTACACCTTC. It codes for CASTPDRAGGGYTF.